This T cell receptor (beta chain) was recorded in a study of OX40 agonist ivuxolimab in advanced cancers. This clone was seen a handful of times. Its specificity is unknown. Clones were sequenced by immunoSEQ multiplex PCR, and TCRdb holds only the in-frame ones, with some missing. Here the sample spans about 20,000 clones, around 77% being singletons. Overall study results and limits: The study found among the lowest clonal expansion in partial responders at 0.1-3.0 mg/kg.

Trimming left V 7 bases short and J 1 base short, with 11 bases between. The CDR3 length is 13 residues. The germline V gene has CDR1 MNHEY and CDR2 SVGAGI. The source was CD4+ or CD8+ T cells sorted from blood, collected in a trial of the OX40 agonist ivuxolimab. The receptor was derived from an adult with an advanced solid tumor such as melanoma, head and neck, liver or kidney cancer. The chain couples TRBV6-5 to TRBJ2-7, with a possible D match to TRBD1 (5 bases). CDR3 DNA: TGTGCCAGCAAGCTGCAGGGATCCTACGAGCAGTACTTC. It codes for CASKLQGSYEQYF.